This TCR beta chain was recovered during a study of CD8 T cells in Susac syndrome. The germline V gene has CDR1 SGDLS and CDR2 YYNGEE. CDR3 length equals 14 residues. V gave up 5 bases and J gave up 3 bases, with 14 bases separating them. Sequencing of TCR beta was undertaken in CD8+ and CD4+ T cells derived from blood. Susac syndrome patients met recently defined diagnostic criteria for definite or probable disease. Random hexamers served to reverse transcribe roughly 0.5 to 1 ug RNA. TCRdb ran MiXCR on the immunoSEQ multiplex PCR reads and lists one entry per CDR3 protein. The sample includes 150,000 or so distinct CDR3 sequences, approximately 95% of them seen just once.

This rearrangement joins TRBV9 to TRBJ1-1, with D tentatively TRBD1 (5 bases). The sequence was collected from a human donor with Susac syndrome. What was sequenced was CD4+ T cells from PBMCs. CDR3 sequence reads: CASSREQDYTEAFF. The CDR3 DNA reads TGTGCCAGCAGTCGGGAACAGGACTACACTGAAGCTTTCTTT.